This T cell receptor (beta chain) was found in a study of CXCR3-negative and CXCR3-positive naive CD8 T cells. The authors gated naive CD8+ T cells as CD45RO-CCR7+CD27+CD95-. Concerning this clonotype: Its antigen is not known.

General observations from the study: Relative to CXCR3-negative naive cells, CXCR3-positive naive cells had more hydrophobic TRB CDR3s. In cryopreserved cells, CXCR3 expression partially decreased, and fresh PBMCs were used in most assays.

The libraries of TRB cDNA were prepared using 5' RACE with UMI labels. TCRdb re-called the 5' RACE reads; one entry per CDR3 protein, DNA not given. Its table records tens of thousands of distinct CDR3 sequences. Per the germline V gene, CDR1 is DFQATT and CDR2 is SNEGSKA (reference sequence). This CDR3 has 14 residues. J is TRBJ2-7 and V is TRBV20-1; TCRdb reports TRBD2, a call that lacks DNA to check it against. This TCR came from a human donor in good health. Some clones in this sample may be carry-over from other donors' samples. Sequenced input: naive CXCR3+ CD8+ T cells from blood. Documented subset: CD45RO-CCR7+CD27+CD95- naive CD8+ T cells expressing CXCR3 (TNR3+). This chain's CDR3 is CSARGLARTYEQYF.